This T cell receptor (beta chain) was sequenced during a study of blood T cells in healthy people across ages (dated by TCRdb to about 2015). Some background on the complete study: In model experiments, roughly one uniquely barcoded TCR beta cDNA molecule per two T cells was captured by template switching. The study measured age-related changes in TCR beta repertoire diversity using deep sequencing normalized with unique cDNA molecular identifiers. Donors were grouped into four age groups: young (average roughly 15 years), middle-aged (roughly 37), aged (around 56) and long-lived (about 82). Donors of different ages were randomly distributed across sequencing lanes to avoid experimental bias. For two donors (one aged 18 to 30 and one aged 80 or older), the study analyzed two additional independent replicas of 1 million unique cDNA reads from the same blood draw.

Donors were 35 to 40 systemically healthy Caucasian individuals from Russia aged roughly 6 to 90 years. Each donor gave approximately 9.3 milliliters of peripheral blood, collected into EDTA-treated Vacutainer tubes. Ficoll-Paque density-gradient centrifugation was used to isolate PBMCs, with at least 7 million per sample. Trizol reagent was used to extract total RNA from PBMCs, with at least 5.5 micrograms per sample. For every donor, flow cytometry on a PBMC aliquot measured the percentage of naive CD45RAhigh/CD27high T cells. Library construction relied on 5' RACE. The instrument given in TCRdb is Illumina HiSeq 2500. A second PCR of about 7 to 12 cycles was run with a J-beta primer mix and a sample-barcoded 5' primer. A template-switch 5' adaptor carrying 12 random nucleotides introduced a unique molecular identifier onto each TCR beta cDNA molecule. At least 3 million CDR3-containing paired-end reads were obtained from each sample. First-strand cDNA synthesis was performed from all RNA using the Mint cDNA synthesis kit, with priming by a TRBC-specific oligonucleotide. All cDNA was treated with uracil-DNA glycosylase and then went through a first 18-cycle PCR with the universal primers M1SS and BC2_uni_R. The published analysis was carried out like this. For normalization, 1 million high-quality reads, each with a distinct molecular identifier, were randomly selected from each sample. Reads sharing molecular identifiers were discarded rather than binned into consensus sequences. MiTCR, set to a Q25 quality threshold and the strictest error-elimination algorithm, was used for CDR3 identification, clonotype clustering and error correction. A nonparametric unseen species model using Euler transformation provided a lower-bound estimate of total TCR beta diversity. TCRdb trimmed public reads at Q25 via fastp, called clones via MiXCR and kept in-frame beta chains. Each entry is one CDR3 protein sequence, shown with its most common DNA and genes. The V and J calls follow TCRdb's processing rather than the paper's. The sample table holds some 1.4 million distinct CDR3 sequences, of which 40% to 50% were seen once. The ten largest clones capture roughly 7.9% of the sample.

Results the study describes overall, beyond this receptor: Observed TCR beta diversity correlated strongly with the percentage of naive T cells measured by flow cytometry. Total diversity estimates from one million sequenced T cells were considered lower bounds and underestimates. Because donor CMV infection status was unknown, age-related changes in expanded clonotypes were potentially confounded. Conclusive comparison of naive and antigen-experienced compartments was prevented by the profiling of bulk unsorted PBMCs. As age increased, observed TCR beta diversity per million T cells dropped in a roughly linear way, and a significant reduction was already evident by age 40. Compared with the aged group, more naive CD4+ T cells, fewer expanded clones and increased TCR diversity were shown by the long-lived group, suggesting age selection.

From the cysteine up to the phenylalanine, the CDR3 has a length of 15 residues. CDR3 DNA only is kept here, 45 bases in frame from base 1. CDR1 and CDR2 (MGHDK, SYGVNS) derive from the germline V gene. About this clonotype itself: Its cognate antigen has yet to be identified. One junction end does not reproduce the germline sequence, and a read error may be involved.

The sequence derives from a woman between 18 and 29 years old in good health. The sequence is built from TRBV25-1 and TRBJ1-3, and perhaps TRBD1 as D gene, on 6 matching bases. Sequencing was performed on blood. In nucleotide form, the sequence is TGTGCCAGCAGCCAGGGGCCGCTCTCTGGAAGCACCATATATTTT. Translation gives CASSQGPLSGSTIYF.